This entry lists 23 T cell receptor beta chains sequenced from one sample in a study of T cell changes during pregnancy in multiple sclerosis. Some clones are missing from TCRdb's copy, which holds only in-frame ones; the method was immunoSEQ multiplex PCR. The profile shows about 60,000 clones, about 96% of them singletons. This sample comprised CD8+ T cells from peripheral blood mononuclear cells, obtained after pregnancy. The receptor source for this set is a female donor with multiple sclerosis, enrolled in a pregnancy study.

CDR3 amino acids: CASSLVPGGNEKLFF. DNA for the CDR3: TGTGCCAGCAGCCTCGTCCCCGGGGGGAATGAAAAACTGTTTTTT. V and J are TRBV2 and TRBJ1-4; TRBD1 is a possible D gene (5 bases). V was shortened by 6 bases and J by 5 bases, with 16 bases between the two germline ends. This CDR3 contains 15 residues. The germline V gene has CDR1 SNHLY and CDR2 FYNNEI.

The V and J genes are TRBV10-3 and TRBJ2-7; D is possibly TRBD2 (6 bases). Per the germline V gene, CDR1 is ENHRY and CDR2 is SYGVKD. The CDR3 consists of 13 residues. Trimming stripped 4 bases from V and 3 bases from J, with 10 bases between. The CDR3 region is CAISGDSSYEQYF. For the CDR3, the DNA is TGTGCCATCAGTGGGGACTCGAGCTACGAGCAGTACTTC.

The CDR3 bases are TGTGCCAGCACTATTGGGACTAGCGGTTACAATGAGCAGTTCTTC. This codes for CASTIGTSGYNEQFF. V usage is TRBV28 and J usage is TRBJ2-1; 11 bases are shared with TRBD2. Losses at the gene ends were 7 bases for V and 4 bases for J; bases not matched to a gene: 6. Germline loops: CDR1 MDHEN, CDR2 SYDVKM. The CDR3 has 15 residues.

The rearrangement uses TRBV7-9 and TRBJ1-1; weak D call: TRBD1 (5 bases). CDR3 size: 12 residues. Germline-derived CDR1 and CDR2 are SEHNR and FQNEAQ (reference sequence). V lost 5 bases, J lost 11 bases, and 15 bases lay in between. CDR3 DNA sequence: TGTGCCAGCAGCGCCGGGGGGGGTGAGGCTTTCTTT. Encoded protein: CASSAGGGEAFF.

V is TRBV7-9 and J is TRBJ2-5; 12 bases agree with TRBD2. There are 15 residues in the CDR3. From germline, CDR1 is SEHNR and CDR2 FQNEAQ (reference sequence). V dropped 4 bases and J dropped 4; count of bases not matched to a gene: 4. CDR3 bases: TGTGCCAGCAGCTCCGGACTAGCGGGACCAGAGACCCAGTACTTC. Its protein is CASSSGLAGPETQYF. The full variable domain, completed using reference TRBV7-9 and TRBJ2-5, is DTGVSQNPRHKITKRGQNVTFRCDPISEHNRLYWYRQTLGQGPEFLTYFQNEAQLEKSRLLSDRFSAERPKGSFSTLEIQRTEQGDSAMYLCASSSGLAGPETQYFGPGTRLLVL.

This chain uses TRBV6-1 with TRBJ2-1; D gene uncertain. The germline gives CDR1 MNHNS, CDR2 SASEGT. The V end lost 8 bases, the J end lost 10 bases, and 15 bases lay between the germline ends. The CDR3 runs to 12 residues. In DNA form, the CDR3 reads TGTGCCAGCGCCCCCTCTGTACTAGAGCAGTTCTTC. Translation gives CASAPSVLEQFF.

The chain links TRBV4-3 to TRBJ2-3, with 8 bases aligning to TRBD2. CDR3 size: 16 residues. J was trimmed by 5 bases and V by 0 bases; bases with no gene match: 7. Per the germline V gene, CDR1 is LGHNA and CDR2 is YSLEER. The CDR3 loop is CASSQDSSGRLDTQYF. Here the CDR3 DNA reads TGCGCCAGCAGCCAAGATTCAAGCGGGAGATTAGATACGCAGTATTTT.

This chain connects TRBV7-2 to TRBJ2-2; D uncertain. Germline V gene lookup returns CDR1 SGHTA and CDR2 FQGNSA. V was clipped by 3 bases and J by 6 bases, with 14 bases between them. This CDR3 has 15 residues. Here the CDR3 DNA reads TGTGCCAGCAGCTTCTACGACTCCGAGGCCGGGGAGCTGTTTTTT. Its translation: CASSFYDSEAGELFF.

The rearrangement uses TRBV30 and TRBJ1-3, with unresolved D. The germline V and J ends were trimmed by 3 bases and 3 bases, with 9 bases remaining between them. CDR1 and CDR2 from the germline V gene are GTSNPN and SVGIG (reference sequence). The CDR3 length is 13 residues. The CDR3 reads CAWSTGGGNTIYF. CDR3 nucleotides: TGTGCCTGGAGCACGGGAGGTGGAAACACCATATATTTT.

The chain has TRBV7-9 and TRBJ2-5, with a possible D match to TRBD1 (6 bases). The CDR3 contains 14 residues. The V gene lost 5 bases and the J gene lost 4 bases, with 14 bases spanning the gap. Germline V CDR1 and CDR2: SEHNR, FQNEAQ (reference sequence). CDR3 sequence (DNA): TGTGCCAGCAGCCCCCGGACAGACCCAGAGACCCAGTACTTC. Amino acids: CASSPRTDPETQYF.

The chain employs TRBV14 and TRBJ2-7; 12 positions match TRBD2. The junction had 2 bases not matched to a gene; V was cut back by 0 bases and J by 2 bases. The CDR3 is 16 residues long. Germline CDR1 reads SGHDN; CDR2 reads FVKESK. The CDR3 protein is CASSQETSGSPYEQYF. The CDR3 DNA follows: TGTGCCAGCAGCCAAGAGACTAGCGGGAGTCCCTACGAGCAGTACTTC.

The chain joins TRBV28 to TRBJ2-1; the D gene is possibly TRBD1 (5 bases). V was cut by 2 bases and J by 7 bases, with 12 bases left in between. The CDR3 extends over 14 amino acids. Germline CDR1 MDHEN, CDR2 SYDVKM. This CDR3 is CASSLLQVLNEQFF. The CDR3 DNA follows: TGTGCCAGCAGTTTACTACAGGTTCTAAATGAGCAGTTCTTC.

The genes are TRBV4-1 and TRBJ2-1, with 8 bases lining up with TRBD2. This CDR3 comprises 15 residues. V trimming: 2 bases; J trimming: 4 bases; junction bases outside the gene matches: 4. Germline V gene data show CDR1 as MGHRA and CDR2 as YSYEKL. CDR3 residues: CASSQLAGIYNEQFF. The CDR3 nucleotides are TGCGCCAGCAGCCAACTAGCGGGTATTTACAATGAGCAGTTCTTC.

CDR3 DNA: TGTGCCAGCAGCATATCCTACGAGCAGTACTTC. Protein: CASSISYEQYF. The chain carries TRBV7-2 and TRBJ2-7; D gene unclear. The CDR3 covers 11 residues. Trimming removed 5 bases from V and 1 base from J, with 3 bases in between. In germline, CDR1 is SGHTA, CDR2 FQGNSA.

This clone was recorded a few times. The chain employs TRBV19 and TRBJ2-1; tentatively, D is TRBD2 (6 bases). Trimming shortened V by 5 bases and J by 1 base, and 9 bases separated the two germline ends. CDR1 LNHDA and CDR2 SQIVND come from the germline V gene (reference sequence). CDR3 length: 14 amino acids. CDR3 sequence: CASSVAVSYNEQFF. The CDR3 bases are TGTGCCAGTAGTGTAGCGGTTTCCTACAATGAGCAGTTCTTC.

The chain employs TRBV7-9 and TRBJ2-7; 8 bases agree with TRBD1. Trimming removed 4 bases from V and 5 bases from J; junction bases left unmatched: 10. Germline V gives CDR1 SEHNR, CDR2 FQNEAQ (reference sequence). The CDR3 runs 15 residues. CDR3 sequence (DNA): TGTGCCAGCAGCTCCGTGCATGGACAGGGCGACGAGCAGTACTTC. Protein sequence: CASSSVHGQGDEQYF.

This sequence joins TRBV11-2 and TRBJ2-1; 11 bases are a match to TRBD2. This CDR3 has 16 residues. Germline assignment: CDR1 SGHAT and CDR2 FQNNGV. Germline trimming cut 5 bases from V and 12 bases from J; bases unmatched to any gene: 15. The CDR3 region is CASSLTGVAGGWGQFF. In DNA, the CDR3 is TGTGCCAGCAGCCTAACGGGTGTAGCGGGAGGGTGGGGGCAGTTCTTC.

The chain combines TRBV28 with TRBJ2-3; D remains unclear. Trimming stripped 2 bases from V and 4 bases from J, with 10 bases between. The CDR3 has 14 residues. Germline CDR1 is MDHEN and CDR2 is SYDVKM. For the CDR3, the DNA is TGTGCCAGCAGTTTACGGCTAGATCCAGATACGCAGTATTTT. It encodes CASSLRLDPDTQYF. The complete variable domain, with remaining parts taken from reference TRBV28 and TRBJ2-3, reads DVKVTQSSRYLVKRTGEKVFLECVQDMDHENMFWYRQDPGLGLRLIYFSYDVKMKEKGDIPEGYSVSREKKERFSLILESASTNQTSMYLCASSLRLDPDTQYFGPGTRLTVL.

The chain employs TRBV11-2 and TRBJ1-1; D is possibly TRBD1 (6 bases). The CDR3 runs 15 residues. Trimming cost V 5 bases and J 1 base, with 14 bases left between them. Germline loops: CDR1 SGHAT, CDR2 FQNNGV. The CDR3 nucleotides read TGTGCCAGCAGCGGGGAGGGGACAACGAACACTGAAGCTTTCTTT. It specifies CASSGEGTTNTEAFF.

The chain recombines TRBV19 with TRBJ2-1, with TRBD2 matching 9 bases. Looked up from germline, CDR1 is LNHDA and CDR2 is SQIVND (reference sequence). Germline trimming cut 5 bases from V and 0 bases from J; bases unmatched to any gene: 2. This CDR3 has 15 residues. CDR3 nucleotides: TGTGCCAGTAGTCTAGCGGGAATCTCCTACAATGAGCAGTTCTTC. This gives the protein CASSLAGISYNEQFF.

This clone appeared a few times. V and J are TRBV30 and TRBJ2-1, with 11 positions matching TRBD2. With V trimmed by 5 bases and J by 3 bases, 6 bases remained unmatched. CDR1 is GTSNPN, CDR2 SVGIG, per germline (reference sequence). This CDR3 comprises 15 residues. Here the CDR3 DNA reads TGTGCCTGGCAAACCGGGACTAGCGGCTACAATGAGCAGTTCTTC. Its protein is CAWQTGTSGYNEQFF.

This clone was recorded only once. V usage is TRBV10-3 and J usage is TRBJ2-1; 7 positions agree with TRBD2. The V segment lost 0 bases and the J segment 5 bases; nucleotides outside the gene matches: 7. CDR1 and CDR2 from the germline V gene are ENHRY and SYGVKD. The CDR3 loop spans 16 amino acids. CDR3 nucleotides: TGTGCCATCAGTGAGTCGATATCGGGAGGAGACAATGAGCAGTTCTTC. This codes for CAISESISGGDNEQFF.

V usage is TRBV9 and J usage is TRBJ1-2; 7 positions agree with TRBD1. The CDR3 sequence is 14 residues long. The V gene's germline CDR1 is SGDLS and CDR2 YYNGEE. V shed 0 bases, J shed 4 bases, and the junction held 3 bases outside the gene matches. In DNA, the CDR3 is TGTGCCAGCAGCGTAGGACAGGGAGTCTATGGCTACACCTTC. Translating gives CASSVGQGVYGYTF.